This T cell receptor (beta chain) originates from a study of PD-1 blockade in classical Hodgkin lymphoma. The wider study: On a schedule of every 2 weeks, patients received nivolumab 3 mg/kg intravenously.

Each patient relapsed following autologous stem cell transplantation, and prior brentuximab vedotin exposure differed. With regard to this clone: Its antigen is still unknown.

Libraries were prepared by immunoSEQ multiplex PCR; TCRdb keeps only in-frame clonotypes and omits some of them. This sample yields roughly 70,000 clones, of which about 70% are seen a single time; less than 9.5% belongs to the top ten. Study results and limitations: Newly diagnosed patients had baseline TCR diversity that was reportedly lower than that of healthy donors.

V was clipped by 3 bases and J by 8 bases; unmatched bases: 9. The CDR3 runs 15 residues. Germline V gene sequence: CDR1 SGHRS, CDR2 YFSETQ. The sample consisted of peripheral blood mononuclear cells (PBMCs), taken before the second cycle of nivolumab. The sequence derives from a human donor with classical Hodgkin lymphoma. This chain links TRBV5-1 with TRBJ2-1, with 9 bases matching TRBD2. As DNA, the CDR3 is TGCGCCAGCAGCTGGATTGCGGGAGGGGACTATGAGCAGTTCTTC. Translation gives CASSWIAGGDYEQFF.